Below, 10 T cell receptor beta chains from the same sample are listed, as sequenced in a study of control samples from healthy donors and cancer patients. Measured with immunoSEQ multiplex PCR; TCRdb has only the in-frame clones, and not every one. The table records about 110,000 clones, 90% of them present only once. Specimen: blood. The receptors come from a human donor in good health. The donor label of this sample is uncertain.

The chain couples TRBV7-6 to TRBJ2-3; 9 bases agree with TRBD2. The CDR3 is made up of 16 amino acids. In germline, CDR1 is SGHVS, CDR2 FNYEAQ. J was trimmed by 5 bases and V by 0 bases; bases with no gene match: 6. CDR3 amino acids: CASSLAAGGLIDTQYF. The CDR3 nucleotides read TGTGCCAGCAGCTTAGCGGCGGGGGGGCTTATAGATACGCAGTATTTT.

The chain links TRBV5-6 to TRBJ1-5; no definite D call. The CDR3 contains 14 residues. Looked up from germline, CDR1 is SGHDT and CDR2 is YYEEEE. V was shortened by 0 bases and J by 0 bases, with 4 bases between the two germline ends. The CDR3 bases are TGTGCCAGCAGCTTGGGGGGTAGCAATCAGCCCCAGCATTTT. Amino acids: CASSLGGSNQPQHF.

V usage is TRBV18 and J usage is TRBJ1-5; D is unresolved. Deletions cut 4 bases from V and 5 bases from J, with 15 bases between. Germline values: CDR1 KGHSH, CDR2 LQKENI. This CDR3 has 15 amino acids. CDR3 bases: TGTGCCAGCTCACGCGACGGCGAGAGGGATCAGCCCCAGCATTTT. This gives the protein CASSRDGERDQPQHF.

The rearrangement uses TRBV30 and TRBJ1-6; D unresolved. The V gene lost 3 bases and the J gene lost 4 bases, with 4 bases spanning the gap. The CDR3 has 12 residues. Per germline, CDR1 GTSNPN and CDR2 SVGIG (reference sequence). CDR3 amino acids: CAWRVYNSPLHF. The CDR3 coding sequence is TGTGCCTGGAGAGTATATAATTCACCCCTCCACTTT.

This clone was counted a few times. CDR3 region: CASSYDRNQPQHF. In DNA, the CDR3 is TGTGCCAGCAGTTACGACAGAAATCAGCCCCAGCATTTT. V gene TRBV6-5 combines with J gene TRBJ1-5; D might be TRBD1 (5 bases). Trimming stripped 2 bases from V and 4 bases from J, with 6 bases between. The CDR3 is made up of 13 amino acids. Germline CDR1 reads MNHEY; CDR2 reads SVGAGI.

The V gene is TRBV18, the J gene TRBJ1-1; TRBD1 matches 10 bases. The V and J ends lost 2 bases and 7 bases, in that order; junction bases with no gene match: 4. The CDR3 consists of 14 residues. From germline, CDR1 is KGHSH and CDR2 LQKENI. CDR3 sequence (DNA): TGTGCCAGCTCACCAGGGACAGGGGCGCTTGAAGCTTTCTTT. This codes for CASSPGTGALEAFF.

This rearrangement joins TRBV28 to TRBJ1-2; D remains unclear. Germline assignment: CDR1 MDHEN and CDR2 SYDVKM. The CDR3 is 12 residues long. The V end lost 3 bases, the J end lost 8 bases, and 10 bases lay between the germline ends. This chain's CDR3 is CASSLRLGGYTF. The CDR3 coding sequence is TGTGCCAGCAGTTTGAGATTGGGAGGCTACACCTTC.

This chain uses TRBV27 with TRBJ1-1; 7 bases fit TRBD1. CDR1 is MNHEY and CDR2 is SMNVEV in the germline V gene (reference sequence). V lost 9 bases, J lost 5 bases, and 15 bases stayed unmatched. The CDR3 loop spans 15 amino acids. CDR3 sequence reads: CASRGLGGVWTEAFF. The CDR3 DNA sequence: TGTGCCAGTCGGGGGCTAGGGGGCGTTTGGACTGAAGCTTTCTTT.

The CDR3 DNA sequence: TGTGCCAGTAGTATCGGGACAGGAGGGTCTGAGCAGTTCTTC. Amino acids: CASSIGTGGSEQFF. V gene TRBV19 combines with J gene TRBJ2-1; 8 nucleotides agree with TRBD1. This CDR3 comprises 14 residues. Losses at the gene ends were 3 bases for V and 9 bases for J; bases not matched to a gene: 7. Germline values: CDR1 LNHDA, CDR2 SQIVND (reference sequence).

This clone was counted a few times. The chain couples TRBV18 to TRBJ1-1; D is undetermined. This CDR3 is built from 13 residues. Germline V gene lookup returns CDR1 KGHSH and CDR2 LQKENI. V shed 2 bases and J shed 4 bases, with 8 bases lying between them. CDR3: CASSPNRTTEAFF. The CDR3 DNA is TGTGCCAGCTCACCAAATAGGACCACTGAAGCTTTCTTT.